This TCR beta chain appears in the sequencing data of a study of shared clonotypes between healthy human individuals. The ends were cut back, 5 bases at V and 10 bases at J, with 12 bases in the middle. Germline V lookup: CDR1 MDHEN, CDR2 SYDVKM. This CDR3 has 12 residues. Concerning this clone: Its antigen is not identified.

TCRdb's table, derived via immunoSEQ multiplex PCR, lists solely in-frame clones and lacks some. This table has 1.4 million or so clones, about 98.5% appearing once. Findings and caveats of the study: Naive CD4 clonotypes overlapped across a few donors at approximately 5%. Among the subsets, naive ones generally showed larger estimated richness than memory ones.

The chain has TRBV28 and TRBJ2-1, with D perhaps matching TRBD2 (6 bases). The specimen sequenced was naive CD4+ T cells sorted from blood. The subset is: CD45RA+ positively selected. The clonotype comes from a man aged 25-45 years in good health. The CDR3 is CASSQPTREQFF. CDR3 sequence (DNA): TGTGCCAGCAGTCAGCCGACTAGAGAGCAGTTCTTC.